The rows below give T cell receptor beta chains drawn from one sample of a study of CD8 T cells in ankylosing spondylitis. TCRdb independently ran MiXCR on the 5' RACE reads; one entry per CDR3 protein. The sample yields approximately 340,000 distinct CDR3 sequences, approximately 15% seen once. Sequencing was performed on blood, either unsorted or a sorted T cell fraction (not recorded which). The receptors shown here come from a male donor with ankylosing spondylitis or in good health (not recorded which). Each CDR3 is given with its conserved first and last residue.

TRBV20-1	TRBJ1-1	CSGGVRASSAFF
TRBV5-1	TRBJ2-7	CASSSLSGVPYEQYF
TRBV20-1	TRBJ1-1	CSARMQGKNTEAFF
TRBV20-1	TRBJ2-3	CSASRLAGNTDTQYF
TRBV7-9	TRBJ1-2	CASSRPGDYGYTF
TRBV6-1	TRBJ2-5	CASRSREAPETQYF
TRBV5-1	TRBJ1-1	CASGINTLSLNTEAFF
TRBV3-1	TRBJ2-1	CASSPRSGQTSYNEQFF
TRBV7-9	TRBJ1-2	CASSLEGNGYTF
TRBV29-1	TRBJ2-2	CSVGTGQNTGELFF
TRBV20-1	TRBJ2-1	CSANRGPDEQFF
TRBV5-1	TRBJ2-3	CASSRIAGESTDTQYF
TRBV14	TRBJ2-2	CASSQKGTGELFF
TRBV6-5	TRBJ2-6	CASSYSNPPGANVLTF
TRBV30	TRBJ1-2	CAWTHGTYYGYTF
TRBV5-6	TRBJ2-7	CASSPLGTGSTYEQYF
TRBV25-1	TRBJ1-1	CASSEFKGLTEAFF
TRBV3-1	TRBJ2-3	CASSGALPTDTQYF
TRBV11-3	TRBJ2-3	CASTLEGTGDTQYF
TRBV5-6	TRBJ1-2	CASSLDLARRDYGYTF
TRBV12-3/TRBV12-4	TRBJ2-1	CASSFELAGYNEQFF
TRBV5-1	TRBJ2-6	CASSLGDRETGANVLTF